One sample yielded the 4 T cell receptor beta chains listed below, sequenced in a study of blood T cells in healthy people across ages. Primers used in a second PCR of roughly 7 to 12 cycles were a sample-barcoded 5' primer and a J-beta primer mix. TCRdb reanalysed the 5' RACE reads using MiXCR and keeps one entry per CDR3 protein. Among over a million distinct CDR3 sequences listed, less than 50% were seen once. The sample was blood. The receptors derive from an older woman in good health.

The chain links TRBV25-1 to TRBJ2-1; D may be TRBD2 (6 bases). V lost 1 base to trimming and J lost 0 bases, with 13 bases between them. This CDR3 region has 17 residues. CDR1 is MGHDK, CDR2 SYGVNS, per germline. As DNA, the CDR3 is TGTGCCAGCAGTGAATCTCGCGGAGGGGCCTCCTACAATGAGCAGTTCTTC. It specifies CASSESRGGASYNEQFF.

The table lists this clonotype with many counts. This chain connects TRBV15 to TRBJ2-7; D is perhaps TRBD1 (5 bases). Germline CDR1 is LNHNV and CDR2 is YYDKDF (reference sequence). The CDR3 is 14 amino acids. The V end was cut by 2 bases, the J end by 7 bases, with 15 bases between. The CDR3 reads CATSRPDSPFEQYF. CDR3 in DNA: TGTGCCACCAGCAGACCCGACAGCCCATTTGAGCAGTACTTC.

The CDR3 coding sequence is TGTGCCAGCAGCTTTGGGCGGGAAAAACTGTTTTTT. Amino acid sequence: CASSFGREKLFF. V usage is TRBV11-2 and J usage is TRBJ1-4, with D uncertain. The CDR3 sequence is 12 residues long. Germline values: CDR1 SGHAT, CDR2 FQNNGV. Trimming shortened V by 3 bases and J by 8 bases, and 7 bases separated the two germline ends.

This chain links TRBV29-1 with TRBJ2-5; D unresolved. The CDR3 consists of 13 residues. Germline V lookup: CDR1 SQVTM, CDR2 ANQGSEA. Trimming pared 5 bases from V and 2 bases from J, leaving 12 bases between. CDR3 sequence reads: CSVFDGFQETQYF. CDR3 sequence (DNA): TGCAGCGTTTTTGATGGCTTTCAAGAGACCCAGTACTTC.